The text below deals with one T cell receptor (beta chain). V dropped 7 bases and J dropped 4; count of bases not matched to a gene: 12. The CDR3 is 15 residues long. Germline loops: CDR1 MNHNY, CDR2 SVGAGI (reference sequence). This entry belongs to a study of long-term antiretroviral therapy in people with HIV. Assay version v3.0 of immunoSEQ was used, and it was run at survey level. Libraries were prepared by immunoSEQ multiplex PCR; TCRdb keeps only in-frame clonotypes and omits some of them. The sample shows some 29,000 clones, 88% of them seen only once. V usage is TRBV6-6 and J usage is TRBJ1-2; the match to TRBD1 covers 7 bases. The starting material was unsorted PBMCs, obtained 0.5 years after starting antiretroviral therapy. This receptor was taken from a woman under 30 with HIV. The CDR3 loop is CASIGDRLSLYGYTF. CDR3 sequence (DNA): TGTGCCAGCATAGGGGACAGACTCAGCCTCTATGGCTACACCTTC.